This TCR beta chain was captured in a study of CD8+CD57+ T cells in acquired aplastic anemia. Turning to the study itself: Sorted CD4+ and CD8+ cells yielded DNA averaging around 3.2 ug. Healthy donor sequencing depth: 8.5 million to 10.8 million CD4+, roughly 11 million CD8+ reads. Study results and limitations: Between the patient and control groups, CD8+ Simpson's diversity did not differ significantly. Patients had twenty-nine CD8+ CDR3 sequences in common with controls (the shared set).

Genomic DNA, serving as template, underwent TCR beta VDJ and CDR3 profiling. Using its own MiXCR run on the reads, TCRdb lists one record per CDR3 protein. The sample includes about 160,000 distinct CDR3 sequences, approximately 43% of them seen just once. In its sample, this clonotype was seen many times. Its antigen is as yet unknown. The TCR comes from a human donor in good health. Sample: sorted CD4+, CD8+, or CD8+CD57+ T cells (not recorded which) from PBMCs.

The CDR3 spells CASSYRVRTEAFF. The DNA of the CDR3 is TGTGCCAGCAGTTACCGGGTACGCACTGAAGCTTTCTTT. The rearrangement links TRBV6-5 to TRBJ1-1; no clear D. There are 13 residues in the CDR3. Germline V lookup: CDR1 MNHEY, CDR2 SVGAGI. With 2 bases removed from V and 4 bases from J, the gap between germline ends came to 8 bases.